This paragraph covers one TCR beta chain sequence. It has no known antigen specificity. The germline gene is not matched at one end of the junction; a read error may be the cause. In total, approximately 610 healthy bone marrow donors made up the cohort. At the time of sampling, every cohort member was nominally healthy, though immune exposures that went unrecorded were likely present. The donor was CMV seropositive and belonged to the group of 250 to 300 seropositive cohort members. A peripheral blood sample was collected from each donor, and TCR beta sequencing was performed on peripheral blood mononuclear cells. Genomic DNA was extracted from the blood cell samples with the Qiagen DNeasy Blood Extraction Kit. The sample comes from a study of cytomegalovirus exposure and HLA in healthy donors (dated by TCRdb to the late 2010s). For the wider study: In an earlier analysis of about 560 of the donors, roughly 300 Gb of sequence data and 117 million unique TCR beta sequences from roughly 180 million T cells were reported. The study was designed to test whether signatures of past pathogen exposure could be identified by cataloging public T cell receptors. In the later analysis, no new phenotypic data were used to find candidate immune exposures; instead, reliance was placed on TCR beta sequences and their occurrence across donors. Besides the first cohort of 666 subjects, a separate validation cohort made up of around 120 different subjects was used. Because of strong linkage in the cohort, 5 or 6 DR-DQ haplotypes were treated as single units for association and clustering. Among some 410 genotyped donors of the cohort, an average of roughly 230,000 unique TCR beta nucleotide sequences was sequenced per donor, of which approximately 18% were non-productive. The number of typed donors differed by locus: about 620-640 for A, B, C, DRB1 and DQB1; approximately 530 for DQA1; 606 for DPA1; and about 450 for DPB1. An early release covering approximately 600 HLA-typed donors comprised approximately 300 gigabases of sequencing data and approximately 80 million unique TCR sequences. HLA typing covered class I and class II loci at four-digit resolution. Using immunosequencing, the study profiled T cell repertoires from around 670 subjects and related those repertoires to cytomegalovirus serostatus. Donor age, sex, ethnicity and CMV serostatus were compiled together with the repertoire data. A later genetic analysis used genome-wide SNP genotypes for about 65% of the 666 donors, treating that subset as a discovery cohort. An earlier analysis of 587 of the donors used high-throughput TCR beta sequencing to judge whether each TCR beta V gene segment behaved as functional or pseudogenic. Every discovery cohort repertoire had been produced on one sequencing platform. The genetic ancestry cluster associated with self-reported Caucasian donors included about four fifths of the approximately 400 genotyped donors. To predict cytomegalovirus infection status, the study brought together high-throughput TCR immunosequencing, statistical association of individual TCRs with disease status, and machine learning. A later analysis re-examined previously published TCR beta repertoires from roughly 720 donors and added high-resolution HLA genotyping to investigate patterns of TCR occurrence.

Its CDR3 holds 14 amino acids, cysteine through phenylalanine. Of all the DNA, just the CDR3 is kept, 42 bases in frame from base 1. The germline V gene (reference sequence) gives CDR1 as SEHNR and CDR2 as FQNEAQ. The library was prepared using the immunoSEQ multiplex PCR assay. The multiplex PCR relied on a mix of 60 forward primers for TCR Vbeta segments and 13 reverse primers for TCR Jbeta segments. The CDR3 region of rearranged TCR beta genes was amplified from genomic DNA by a multiplex PCR assay. Amplified TCR beta libraries were sequenced as 87-base-pair reads on the Illumina HiSeq System. Concerning the study's data processing: A later analysis counted tens of millions of unique TCR beta chains across the 650 to 700 repertoires, and 10 million to 11 million of these chains were shared by at least two donors. A nearest-neighbor algorithm error-corrected the raw reads and collapsed the reads into unique sequences, merging closely related sequences to remove PCR and sequencing errors. To assign V, D and J gene segments, CDR3 sequences were aligned to IMGT reference sequences. For a sequence to be retained, at least a six-nucleotide match to both a V gene segment and a J gene segment was required. Rearrangements were classified as productive when the CDR3 lacked stop codons and remained in frame with V and J, and all other rearrangements were classified as non-productive. CDR3 was defined by IMGT convention, running from the second conserved V-encoded cysteine to the conserved J-encoded phenylalanine. In an earlier analysis of just under 600 of the donors, sequences lacking an unambiguous match to a single V gene segment were excluded. An earlier analysis of 500 to 700 of the donors classified V segments as functional when productive rearrangements were above 56.7% and as segregating when the standard deviation between donors was above 5%. To diagnose cytomegalovirus status from the catalog of TCR beta chain sequences, a statistical classification framework was built. In a later analysis, V and J genes were assigned by comparing TCR nucleotide sequences against IMGT/GENE-DB human TR gene sequences. In a later analysis, CDR3 sequences and most-parsimonious VDJ recombination scenarios were assigned using the TCRdist pipeline. In a later analysis, each TCR beta chain was defined by its CDR3 amino acid sequence together with its V-gene family, and reads lacking a unique V-gene family were excluded. A later analysis removed several hundred highly shared, low-generation-probability nucleotide sequences to deal with suspected cross-contamination and a sequencing artifact. A later analysis calculated a clonal expansion index for each public chain from normalized within-repertoire ranks of inferred template counts. Generation probabilities in a later analysis came from a VDJ recombination model fitted to out-of-frame rearrangements, and those results were checked against IGoR. Hypergeometric tests were used in a later analysis to score TCR-TCR, TCR-HLA and TCR-CMV co-occurrence, with a repertoire-size bias correction applied to the TCR pairs. A later analysis estimated false discovery rates by permuting HLA or CMV assignments 20 times. In a later analysis, co-occurring TCRs were grouped using DBSCAN, with TCRdist sequence similarity added in when clustering inside HLA-allele-positive subsets. For co-occurrence clustering, repertoires with fewer than 30,000 or more than 120,000 public chains were excluded, along with several repertoires with anomalous nucleotide sharing. Not all clones reach the TCRdb copy of this immuneACCESS table, which keeps in-frame sequences only. Checked studies attribute under half of the gap to unresolved V genes and leave the rest unexplained. V, J and clone size reflect that table, while D and trimming were determined from the DNA. In this sample the table shows over 140,000 clones, just under 85% of which occur a single time. Roughly 1.4% of the sample is taken by the ten largest.

Here is what the overall study found, with its caveats: According to a later analysis, TCR association rates differed among HLA loci, with DRB1 alleles showing the most associated TCRs and HLA-C alleles showing the fewest. The only immune exposure information available for the cohort was CMV serostatus. A cluster of highly shared sequence variants was judged likely to be a technical artifact of the sequencing pipeline. The authors suggested that the approach could potentially be extended to other disease states and immunological phenotypes. This cohort had only TCR beta chains sequenced, and the lack of alpha or paired-chain data limited which features could be detected. Linkage disequilibrium might explain the correlated functional status among segregating V segments, but an unknown experimental factor could not be ruled out. A further reported finding was that TCR beta sequences accurately predicted the HLA-A and HLA-B alleles for most subjects in the first cohort. According to a later analysis, parvovirus B19, influenza, CMV and Epstein-Barr virus appeared linked to several top co-occurrence clusters. In a later analysis, HLA-associated TCR beta chains were found to be more clonally expanded and to have lower generation probabilities than equally common non-associated chains. Some IMGT-functional V segments, including TRBV6-2 and TRBV6-3, could not be told apart with the 87-base-pair reads, so those segments were excluded. An earlier analysis of approximately 500 of the donors showed that most TCR beta V segments appeared in productive rearrangements either about 90% or about 30% of the time, which broadly matched IMGT annotations. Because HLA typing was unavailable for some donors at each locus, only the typed subset was used in association tests. In a later analysis, most CMV-associated TCR beta chains were found to appear HLA-restricted, with HLA associations seemingly driven largely by CMV exposure. Strong co-occurrence of HLA alleles, especially DR and DQ, made assigning TCR associations to individual alleles difficult. Because counts were too low, seventeen rarely observed V segments, including chromosome 9 orphons, were excluded from the earlier analysis of several hundred of the donors. In both the original and validation cohorts, the classifier was reported to diagnose cytomegalovirus status with high specificity and sensitivity. Specific HLA alleles were associated with 15,000 to 20,000 TCR beta sequences at a false discovery rate of 0.05 in a later analysis. V-gene and J-gene trimming of TCR beta chains was associated with a missense DCLRE1C variant in a later genetic analysis, and the association was replicated in an independent cohort. The presence/absence analyses assumed that sequencing depth was roughly uniform across donors, and that assumption may not be true. The study gave a list of under 200 TCR beta chains associated with cytomegalovirus. In vitro tests confirmed that a few of the cytomegalovirus-associated TCR beta chains recognize cytomegalovirus antigens. According to a later genetic analysis, donors in an Asian-associated ancestry cluster had fewer N-insertions in productive TCRs than the approximately 710-donor mean. Across donors, most TCR sequences were observed very rarely, whereas some public TCRs were present in many individuals.

The origin of this receptor is a man aged 25-45 years in good health and CMV-seropositive. The chain links TRBV7-9 with TRBJ1-5, with TRBD1 identical over 7 junction bases. The sample was PBMCs. The DNA sequence reads TGTGCCAGCAGATTAGAGGGGGCGGGTCAGCCCCAGCATTTT. Translated, this gives CASRLEGAGQPQHF. Outside the CDR3, residues come from the reference TRBV7-9 and TRBJ1-5 proteins, so the full variable domain is: DTGVSQNPRHKITKRGQNVTFRCDPISEHNRLYWYRQTLGQGPEFLTYFQNEAQLEKSRLLSDRFSAERPKGSFSTLEIQRTEQGDSAMYLCASRLEGAGQPQHFGDGTRLSIL.